A selection of T cell receptor beta chains follows, all from one sample in a study of human thymus T cells. Clones were sequenced by immunoSEQ multiplex PCR, and TCRdb holds only the in-frame ones, with some missing. The sample holds 75,000 to 90,000 clones, about 96% seen once. Input material: thymus tissue. The receptors originated from a boy less than two years old with a congenital heart defect but otherwise immunologically healthy. Both conserved end residues are trimmed from each CDR3. Each record gives: CDR3 protein, J gene, V gene.

cdr3_aa: ASRRCRLQTGELF
j_call: TRBJ2-2
v_call: TRBV6-1

cdr3_aa: SVASLYTGELF
j_call: TRBJ2-2
v_call: TRBV29-1

cdr3_aa: ASSLRSYGYT
j_call: TRBJ1-2
v_call: TRBV28

cdr3_aa: ASSGGRVV
j_call: TRBJ2-7
v_call: TRBV6-1

cdr3_aa: ASSGSGGGSTEAF
j_call: TRBJ1-1
v_call: TRBV6-1

cdr3_aa: ASSYLTGKDSPLH
j_call: TRBJ1-6
v_call: TRBV6-5

cdr3_aa: ASSRGIHQPQH
j_call: TRBJ1-5
v_call: TRBV9

cdr3_aa: ASSPRSLNYEQY
j_call: TRBJ2-7
v_call: TRBV14

cdr3_aa: AISKGGQRVYEQY
j_call: TRBJ2-7
v_call: TRBV10-3

cdr3_aa: ASSLVAGGIGTSGVIPSYEQY
j_call: TRBJ2-7
v_call: TRBV5-1

cdr3_aa: ASSESGGAAEQY
j_call: TRBJ2-7
v_call: TRBV2

cdr3_aa: ASSVPRRFSGSSYEQY
j_call: TRBJ2-7
v_call: TRBV10-2

cdr3_aa: AISERQGLDTQY
j_call: TRBJ2-3
v_call: TRBV10-3

cdr3_aa: ASTPVGPERYEQY
j_call: TRBJ2-7
v_call: TRBV11-2

cdr3_aa: ASSQEPFGSKGKYNEQF
j_call: TRBJ2-1
v_call: TRBV4-3

cdr3_aa: ASSPSWVHKYSGNTIY
j_call: TRBJ1-3
v_call: TRBV4-1

cdr3_aa: ASSSNFARSNPIYGYT
j_call: TRBJ1-2
v_call: TRBV18

cdr3_aa: ASSQDQASGTAKTSYNEQF
j_call: TRBJ2-1
v_call: TRBV14

cdr3_aa: ASSVPRTSGSHREQF
j_call: TRBJ2-1
v_call: TRBV19

cdr3_aa: ASSLIRPDTQY
j_call: TRBJ2-3
v_call: TRBV7-6

cdr3_aa: ASGSPRTGRWLLSYNEQF
j_call: TRBJ2-1
v_call: TRBV12-5

cdr3_aa: ASSTPDRDEQY
j_call: TRBJ2-7
v_call: TRBV5-6

cdr3_aa: AGNSGSGTGELF
j_call: TRBJ2-2
v_call: TRBV2

cdr3_aa: ASSVRRQGVYEQY
j_call: TRBJ2-7
v_call: TRBV5-5

cdr3_aa: ASSVVDTQY
j_call: TRBJ2-3
v_call: TRBV5-8

cdr3_aa: ASSEDRGRNTEAF
j_call: TRBJ1-1
v_call: TRBV14

cdr3_aa: ASSRRGRGASYQPQH
j_call: TRBJ1-5
v_call: TRBV2

cdr3_aa: SVGSTNTEAF
j_call: TRBJ1-1
v_call: TRBV29-1

cdr3_aa: ATSRLAGEETQY
j_call: TRBJ2-5
v_call: TRBV15

cdr3_aa: ASSLRRVGFGETQY
j_call: TRBJ2-5
v_call: TRBV5-1

cdr3_aa: ASSQGSGGVLQETQY
j_call: TRBJ2-5
v_call: TRBV14

cdr3_aa: ASSSDGGGPDTQY
j_call: TRBJ2-3
v_call: TRBV6-1

cdr3_aa: ASSTPITGQGDPSGGANVLT
j_call: TRBJ2-6
v_call: TRBV19

cdr3_aa: ASMLAGGQYNEQF
j_call: TRBJ2-1
v_call: TRBV11-3

cdr3_aa: ASSLRDREETQY
j_call: TRBJ2-5
v_call: TRBV2

cdr3_aa: ASSLVEAF
j_call: TRBJ1-1
v_call: TRBV27

cdr3_aa: ASSLEPGTGTYEQY
j_call: TRBJ2-7
v_call: TRBV19

cdr3_aa: ASSERDRSYYGYT
j_call: TRBJ1-2
v_call: TRBV2

cdr3_aa: ASSLDGTGAHEQF
j_call: TRBJ2-1
v_call: TRBV4-3

cdr3_aa: ASSPGVTYEQY
j_call: TRBJ2-7
v_call: TRBV18

cdr3_aa: ASSFFFRQGANNEQF
j_call: TRBJ2-1
v_call: TRBV5-1

cdr3_aa: ASSYPPLSYEQY
j_call: TRBJ2-7
v_call: TRBV6-5

cdr3_aa: ASRPRVGESTDTQY
j_call: TRBJ2-3
v_call: TRBV5-1

cdr3_aa: ASSLTPVTGWDTQY
j_call: TRBJ2-3
v_call: TRBV7-9

cdr3_aa: ATHKAGGRLNEQF
j_call: TRBJ2-1
v_call: TRBV10-3

cdr3_aa: ASSPTAGQFPYEQY
j_call: TRBJ2-7
v_call: TRBV7-9

cdr3_aa: ASSFYGSGDT
j_call: TRBJ1-2
v_call: TRBV11-3

cdr3_aa: ASSSIELAGDTDTQY
j_call: TRBJ2-3
v_call: TRBV5-4

cdr3_aa: AWSTRTGGFYEQY
j_call: TRBJ2-7
v_call: TRBV30

cdr3_aa: ASSQDGYEQY
j_call: TRBJ2-7
v_call: TRBV14